The 29 T cell receptor beta chains listed next were all sequenced from one sample in a study of OX40 agonist ivuxolimab in advanced cancers. Libraries came from the immunoSEQ multiplex PCR assay. As stored in TCRdb, this immuneACCESS dataset retains in-frame rearrangements with V and J assigned. A fraction of the clones does not appear; measured against another copy, unresolved V genes explain less than half of the discrepancy, and the remainder lacks a known reason. The sample records around 27,000 clones, roughly 82% of which are singletons. Around 15% of the sample lies in the top ten. The sequenced sample was CD4+ or CD8+ T cells sorted from blood, obtained in a trial of the OX40 agonist ivuxolimab. These receptors were obtained from an adult with an advanced solid tumor such as melanoma, head and neck, liver or kidney cancer.

In its sample, this clone was seen a few times. V gene TRBV6-5 combines with J gene TRBJ2-3; either TRBD1 or TRBD2 may supply D (5 bases each). Germline V gene lookup returns CDR1 MNHEY and CDR2 SVGAGI. The germline V and J ends were trimmed by 2 bases and 6 bases, with 9 bases remaining between them. The CDR3 consists of 13 residues. The CDR3 region is CASSYVGVDTQYF. The CDR3, as DNA: TGTGCCAGCAGTTACGTGGGGGTCGATACGCAGTATTTT.

This chain uses TRBV4-2 with TRBJ2-7; possible D gene TRBD2, 7 bases. In germline, CDR1 is LGHNA, CDR2 YNFKEQ. The CDR3 spans 15 residues. Trimming took 3 bases from V and 3 from J, leaving 15 bases between them. CDR3 loop: CASSQGEGGLYEQYF. The DNA for the CDR3 is TGTGCCAGCAGCCAGGGCGAGGGGGGGCTCTACGAGCAGTACTTC.

V is TRBV27 and J is TRBJ1-6; D gene ambiguous. V was pared by 5 bases and J by 3 bases, with 8 bases between. The CDR3 consists of 14 residues. Germline CDR1 MNHEY, CDR2 SMNVEV (reference sequence). The chain's CDR3 is CASSQVGYNSPLHF. The CDR3 region has the DNA TGTGCCAGCAGTCAAGTGGGCTATAATTCACCCCTCCACTTT.

The V call is TRBV5-8, the J call TRBJ2-3; 8 bases align to TRBD1. The CDR3 is 14 residues long. Germline CDR1 is SGHTS and CDR2 is YDEGEE. The trim removed 5 bases at V and 3 bases at J, leaving 5 bases unmatched. The CDR3 loop is CASSDRGTTDTQYF. The CDR3, as DNA: TGTGCCAGCAGTGACAGGGGTACTACAGATACGCAGTATTTT.

The V gene is TRBV29-1, the J gene TRBJ2-3, with no clear D. CDR1 is SQVTM and CDR2 is ANQGSEA in the germline V gene. The CDR3 length is 8 residues. Trimming took 5 bases from V and 13 from J, leaving 7 bases between them. CDR3 in amino acids: CSVLGEYF. The CDR3 DNA follows: TGCAGCGTTCTTGGCGAGTATTTT.

The J gene is TRBJ2-7, the V gene TRBV10-3, with D possibly TRBD2 on 5 matching bases. Trimming shortened V by 4 bases and J by 4 bases, and 8 bases separated the two germline ends. Germline CDR1 ENHRY, CDR2 SYGVKD. There are 12 residues in the CDR3. DNA of the CDR3: TGTGCCATCAGTGGGACTTTTTACGAGCAGTACTTC. It yields the protein CAISGTFYEQYF.

This chain connects TRBV21-1 to TRBJ1-2. TRBV21-1 is tagged as a pseudogene. The CDR3 has 14 amino acids. The CDR3 DNA sequence: TGTGCCAGCAGCCCACTCCCGGCCAAATGTGGCTACACCTTC. It specifies CASSPLPAKCGYTF.

This rearrangement joins TRBV12-5 to TRBJ2-1; 9 bases map to TRBD2. This CDR3 spans 17 amino acids. Looked up from germline, CDR1 is LGHNT and CDR2 is FRNRAP. With 2 bases clipped from V and 4 bases from J, the junction kept 9 bases outside the gene matches. The CDR3 loop reads CASGLTGGGAYYNEQFF. The DNA of the CDR3 is TGTGCTAGTGGTTTGACTGGCGGGGGGGCGTATTACAATGAGCAGTTCTTC.

The chain employs TRBV5-1 and TRBJ1-5, with 7 bases aligning to TRBD1. CDR3 size: 15 residues. CDR1 is SGHRS, CDR2 YFSETQ, per germline. The junction had 7 bases not matched to a gene; V was cut back by 4 bases and J by 3 bases. The CDR3 loop reads CASSIWDSVNQPQHF. As DNA, the CDR3 is TGCGCCAGCAGCATCTGGGACAGTGTCAATCAGCCCCAGCATTTT. Supplemented by reference TRBV5-1 and TRBJ1-5, the full variable domain reads KAGVTQTPRYLIKTRGQQVTLSCSPISGHRSVSWYQQTPGQGLQFLFEYFSETQRNKGNFPGRFSGRQFSNSRSEMNVSTLELGDSALYLCASSIWDSVNQPQHFGDGTRLSIL.

V is TRBV11-3 and J is TRBJ2-7; D is unresolved. The V end lost 5 bases, the J end lost 5 bases, and 13 bases lay between the germline ends. Germline loops: CDR1 SGHNT, CDR2 YENEEA. The CDR3 sequence is 13 residues long. The CDR3 sequence: CASSLTAAHEQYF. CDR3 nucleotide sequence: TGTGCCAGCAGCCTAACCGCGGCCCACGAGCAGTACTTC.

This sequence joins TRBV5-6 and TRBJ2-3; 9 bases fit TRBD2. Germline assignment: CDR1 SGHDT and CDR2 YYEEEE. V shed 8 bases, J shed 6 bases, and the junction held 4 bases outside the gene matches. This CDR3 region has 12 residues. The DNA of the CDR3 is TGTGCCAGTCTAGCGGGGTCTGATACGCAGTATTTT. Amino acid sequence: CASLAGSDTQYF. Combining the CDR3 with reference TRBV5-6 and TRBJ2-3 gives the whole variable domain DAGVTQSPTHLIKTRGQQVTLRCSPKSGHDTVSWYQQALGQGPQFIFQYYEEEERQRGNFPDRFSGHQFPNYSSELNVNALLLGDSALYLCASLAGSDTQYFGPGTRLTVL.

The chain employs TRBV29-1 and TRBJ2-1; D is perhaps TRBD1 (6 bases). The CDR3 length is 15 residues. Germline V gene data show CDR1 as SQVTM and CDR2 as ANQGSEA. V gave up 7 bases and J gave up 0 bases, with 16 bases separating them. CDR3 amino acids: CSARTAPSSYNEQFF. The DNA of the CDR3 is TGCAGCGCAAGGACAGCTCCTAGCTCCTACAATGAGCAGTTCTTC.

V is TRBV13 and J is TRBJ2-1; TRBD2 is a possible D gene (5 bases). Germline lookup yields CDR1 PRHDT and CDR2 FYEKMQ (reference sequence). This CDR3 is built from 13 residues. V dropped 3 bases and J dropped 4 bases, with 7 bases sitting between them. The DNA for the CDR3 is TGTGCCAGCAGCTTTCGGGAATACAATGAGCAGTTCTTC. Amino acid sequence: CASSFREYNEQFF.

This chain connects TRBV5-5 to TRBJ1-2; maybe TRBD1 (5 bases). Trimming stripped 2 bases from V and 0 bases from J, with 11 bases between. Germline-derived CDR1 and CDR2 are SGHKS and YYEKEE (reference sequence). The CDR3 is 15 amino acids. The CDR3 loop is CASSLQVQPNYGYTF. CDR3 bases: TGTGCCAGCAGCTTACAGGTACAACCTAACTATGGCTACACCTTC.

J is TRBJ2-6 and V is TRBV5-1; possible D gene TRBD2, 5 bases. CDR3 size: 18 residues. The germline CDR1 and CDR2 sequences are SGHRS and YFSETQ. The ends were cut back, 6 bases at V and 0 bases at J, with 19 bases in the middle. CDR3 loop: CASNLKRTGASGANVLTF. DNA of the CDR3: TGCGCCAGCAACCTAAAGCGGACGGGCGCCTCTGGGGCCAACGTCCTGACTTTC.

Notes on this clone: Distinct nucleotide sequences in the sample also encode this CDR3. The V gene is TRBV7-8, the J gene TRBJ2-7, with TRBD1 identical over 9 bases. Germline V gene lookup returns CDR1 SGHVS and CDR2 FQNEAQ. V dropped 6 bases and J dropped 2; count of bases not matched to a gene: 8. The CDR3 extends over 15 amino acids. This CDR3 reads CASRRGGTGTYEQYF. CDR3 DNA sequence: TGTGCCAGCAGGAGGGGTGGGACAGGGACCTACGAGCAGTACTTC.

The CDR3 sequence: CASSLDHSFYEQYF. CDR3 in DNA: TGTGCCAGCTCTTTGGACCACTCCTTCTACGAGCAGTACTTC. The rearrangement links TRBV18 to TRBJ2-5; D is undetermined. The better agreement between TRBJ2-7 and the DNA end casts doubt on the J call. Germline CDR1 KGHSH, CDR2 LQKENI. The CDR3 totals 14 residues.

This clone was recorded a few times. This rearrangement joins TRBV6-6 to TRBJ2-5, with TRBD1 as a possible D gene (6 bases). CDR3 length: 15 residues. The germline CDR1 and CDR2 sequences are MNHNY and SVGAGI (reference sequence). V shed 8 bases and J shed 0 bases, with 16 bases lying between them. The CDR3 spells CASGRDQGYQETQYF. The CDR3, as DNA: TGTGCCAGCGGAAGAGACCAGGGGTACCAAGAGACCCAGTACTTC.

The chain combines TRBV11-2 with TRBJ2-7; 8 bases line up with TRBD1. Trimming took 5 bases from V and 3 from J; bases not matched to a gene: 9. CDR1 is SGHAT, CDR2 FQNNGV, per germline. CDR3 length: 15 residues. The CDR3 DNA reads as TGTGCCAGCAGCATAGGACAGGGCCCTCACTACGAGCAGTACTTC. This gives the protein CASSIGQGPHYEQYF.

This rearrangement joins TRBV27 to TRBJ2-5; 7 bases fit TRBD1. With 3 bases clipped from V and 4 bases from J, the junction kept 8 bases outside the gene matches. In germline, CDR1 is MNHEY, CDR2 SMNVEV (reference sequence). This CDR3 has 15 amino acids. CDR3 loop: CASSFSDRVGETQYF. The CDR3 nucleotides read TGTGCCAGCAGTTTTTCAGACAGGGTCGGAGAGACCCAGTACTTC.

This chain uses TRBV11-2 with TRBJ1-1, with TRBD1 identical over 7 bases. This CDR3 is built from 14 residues. The ends lost 5 bases at V and 4 bases at J; junction bases unmatched: 7. The V gene's germline CDR1 is SGHAT and CDR2 FQNNGV. CDR3: CASSPGGGFTEAFF. The DNA of the CDR3 is TGTGCCAGCAGCCCAGGGGGGGGCTTCACTGAAGCTTTCTTT.

The chain is built from TRBV2 and TRBJ2-5, with 12 bases matching TRBD2. Unmatched junction bases numbered 6, after V lost 3 bases and J lost 4 bases. The V gene's germline CDR1 is SNHLY and CDR2 FYNNEI. The CDR3 sequence is 16 residues long. The CDR3 DNA follows: TGTGCCAGCAGTGATTCACTAGCGGGGGGTCTAGAGACCCAGTACTTC. Amino acid sequence: CASSDSLAGGLETQYF.

The chain recombines TRBV7-8 with TRBJ2-7; D is perhaps TRBD2 (7 bases). This CDR3 has 15 residues. With 4 bases removed from V and 7 bases from J, the gap between germline ends came to 20 bases. Per the germline V gene, CDR1 is SGHVS and CDR2 is FQNEAQ. The CDR3 sequence: CASSWGGTPTLEQYF. In DNA form, the CDR3 reads TGTGCCAGCAGCTGGGGAGGGACACCCACGTTAGAGCAGTACTTC.

As concerns this clone: The junction does not match germline at one end; this may be a read error. The chain links TRBV5-1 to TRBJ1-1; possible D gene TRBD1, 6 bases. This CDR3 has 13 amino acids. The germline V gene encodes CDR1 SGHRS and CDR2 YFSETQ. CDR3: CASSYGGQAEAFF. For the CDR3, the DNA is TGTGCCAGCAGCTACGGGGGGCAGGCTGAAGCTTTCTTT.

The J gene is TRBJ1-3, the V gene TRBV4-1; D perhaps matches TRBD1 (6 bases). Between the trimmed V and J ends, which lost 1 base and 0 bases, there was a span of 13 bases. CDR1 and CDR2 from the germline V gene are MGHRA and YSYEKL. The CDR3 extends over 17 amino acids. The CDR3 DNA reads as TGCGCCAGCAGCCAAGTATGGACGGACAGCTCTGGAAACACCATATATTTT. Its translation is CASSQVWTDSSGNTIYF.

V and J are TRBV4-3 and TRBJ1-4, with TRBD1 matching over 9 bases. V was pared by 5 bases and J by 5 bases, with 3 bases of the junction left unmatched. Looked up from germline, CDR1 is LGHNA and CDR2 is YSLEER. CDR3 size: 14 residues. The CDR3 DNA sequence: TGCGCCAGCAGCGGGACAGGGTCGAATGAAAAACTGTTTTTT. Translated: CASSGTGSNEKLFF.

V and J are TRBV15 and TRBJ2-5; 7 bases fit TRBD1. V dropped 0 bases and J dropped 1; count of bases not matched to a gene: 5. Germline loops: CDR1 LNHNV, CDR2 YYDKDF (reference sequence). There are 16 residues in the CDR3. In DNA form, the CDR3 reads TGTGCCACCAGCAGAGAGTCGACAGGGCCCCAAGAGACCCAGTACTTC. Protein sequence: CATSRESTGPQETQYF.

In regard to this clone: Possible read error: a much larger clone is one base away. Within the sample, other DNA sequences also encode this same CDR3. The genes are TRBV5-4 and TRBJ1-2; 7 nucleotides match TRBD1. The V and J ends lost 2 bases and 4 bases, in that order; junction bases with no gene match: 5. This CDR3 is 14 amino acids long. The germline V gene encodes CDR1 SGHNT and CDR2 YYREEE (reference sequence). The CDR3 sequence: CASSLGGGSYGYTF. CDR3 nucleotides: TGTGCCAGCAGCTTAGGAGGGGGCAGCTATGGCTACACCTTC.

The chain combines TRBV4-3 with TRBJ2-6; 8 positions match TRBD2. Trimming cost V 5 bases and J 0 bases; bases outside gene matches: 12. Germline lookup yields CDR1 LGHNA and CDR2 YSLEER. This CDR3 region has 19 residues. The CDR3 loop is CASSTERGPPFSGANVLTF. CDR3 DNA sequence: TGCGCCAGCAGCACCGAGCGGGGGCCACCCTTCTCTGGGGCCAACGTCCTGACTTTC.